The rows below give T cell receptor beta chains drawn from one sample of a study of OX40 agonist ivuxolimab in advanced cancers. Assay used: immunoSEQ multiplex PCR; TCRdb lists only in-frame clones, some missing. The sample holds tens of thousands of clones, roughly 90% seen once. Sample: CD4+ or CD8+ T cells sorted from blood, taken in a trial of the OX40 agonist ivuxolimab. These TCRs come from an adult with an advanced solid tumor such as melanoma, head and neck, liver or kidney cancer. Each CDR3 is given with its conserved first and last residue. The D gene is left open where the match is weak. A row's size may be missing; if present it is once, few, many or a size class.

once,TRBD1,12,TRBJ2-7,TRBV7-9,TGTGCCAGCAGCAATACAGGGGGCGAACAGTACTTC,CASSNTGGEQYF
NA,NA,14,TRBJ2-3,TRBV23-1,TGCGCCAGCAAGGTTTCCAGGGGGGCAGATACGCAGTATTTT,CASKVSRGADTQYF
NA,NA,15,TRBJ1-5,TRBV6-6,TGTGCCAGCAGTTACGGGGATATTAGCAATCAGCCCCAGCATTTT,CASSYGDISNQPQHF
NA,NA,13,TRBJ2-3,TRBV18,TGTGCCAGCTCACTTGGAAGCGGAGATACGCAGTATTTT,CASSLGSGDTQYF
NA,TRBD1,16,TRBJ1-1,TRBV7-9,TGTGCCAGCAGCCCAGCGAGGGGGCGGGTTGGCACTGAAGCTTTCTTT,CASSPARGRVGTEAFF
NA,TRBD2,14,TRBJ2-7,TRBV4-1,TGCGCCAGCAGCCCCACCGGGACTACCTACGAGCAGTACTTC,CASSPTGTTYEQYF
NA,NA,15,TRBJ1-5,TRBV28,TGTGCCAGTTCCCTACCCGGGACTAGCAATCAGCCCCAGCATTTT,CASSLPGTSNQPQHF
NA,NA,11,TRBJ2-7,TRBV20-1,TGCAGTGCTAGACCGGCGGCCGAGCAGTACTTC,CSARPAAEQYF
NA,TRBD2,16,TRBJ2-1,TRBV5-1,TGCGCCAGCAGCTTGGGTAGCGGGAGGGGGTACAATGAGCAGTTCTTC,CASSLGSGRGYNEQFF
NA,TRBD1,18,TRBJ1-2,TRBV5-4,TGTGCCAGCAGCTTTAGGATGGGAGGGGGCTCAACCCCGTCTGGCTACACCTTC,CASSFRMGGGSTPSGYTF
NA,TRBD1,14,TRBJ1-1,TRBV9,TGTGCCAGCAGCGTGGGACAGGCCAGCACTGAAGCTTTCTTT,CASSVGQASTEAFF
NA,NA,13,TRBJ1-3,TRBV11-2,TGTGCCAGCAGCTTAGATTCTGGAAACACCATATATTTT,CASSLDSGNTIYF
NA,NA,14,TRBJ2-7,TRBV28,TGTGCCAGCAGTTTAGGGACCCGGGCTGACGAGCAGTACTTC,CASSLGTRADEQYF